The 18 T cell receptor beta chains reported below all come from one sample, sequenced in a study of T cells in localized non-small cell lung cancer. The table came from immunoSEQ multiplex PCR; TCRdb's copy has only in-frame clones and leaves some out. The sample has 2,500 or so clones; about 40% are singletons. The input for sequencing was lymph node tissue, taken before any cancer treatment. These receptors all come from a male donor aged 60 or over with stage II squamous cell lung carcinoma.

This clone is large. At one end, the junction sequence differs from germline, possibly due to a read error. The genes are TRBV9 and TRBJ2-5; D call uncertain. The CDR3 runs to 14 residues. Germline V CDR1 and CDR2: SGDLS, YYNGEE. The CDR3 loop is CASRVEGHGETQYF. In nucleotides, the CDR3 is TGTGCCAGCAGGGTAGAAGGCCATGGGGAGACCCAGTACTTC. The variable domain in full, with the rest retrieved from reference TRBV9 and TRBJ2-5, is DSGVTQTPKHLITATGQRVTLRCSPRSGDLSVYWYQQSLDQGLQFLIQYYNGEERAKGNILERFSAQQFPDLHSELNLSSLELGDSALYFCASRVEGHGETQYFGPGTRLLVL.

The V and J genes are TRBV28 and TRBJ2-7, with D possibly matching TRBD2 (7 bases). The germline V gene encodes CDR1 MDHEN and CDR2 SYDVKM. V was trimmed by 4 bases and J by 1 base, leaving 17 bases between them. The CDR3 spans 16 residues. In DNA form, the CDR3 reads TGTGCCAGCAGTTCCCCCCCGGGGGGCAGGTCCTACGAGCAGTACTTC. It specifies CASSSPPGGRSYEQYF.

This clone occurred once. This chain joins TRBV19 and TRBJ2-3; D is unresolved. In germline, CDR1 is LNHDA, CDR2 SQIVND (reference sequence). V was clipped by 6 bases and J by 0 bases, with 16 bases between them. CDR3 size: 16 residues. CDR3 in amino acids: CASSHRRTGSTDTQYF. CDR3 in DNA: TGTGCCAGTAGCCACCGTCGGACGGGTAGCACAGATACGCAGTATTTT. Based on the CDR3 plus reference TRBV19 and TRBJ2-3, the full variable domain is DGGITQSPKYLFRKEGQNVTLSCEQNLNHDAMYWYRQDPGQGLRLIYYSQIVNDFQKGDIAEGYSVSREKKESFPLTVTSAQKNPTAFYLCASSHRRTGSTDTQYFGPGTRLTVL.

The chain is built from TRBV11-3 and TRBJ1-4; D is unclear. CDR1 and CDR2 (germline): SGHNT, YENEEA. V dropped 2 bases and J dropped 1 base, with 5 bases sitting between them. The CDR3 is 14 residues long. Here the CDR3 DNA reads TGTGCCAGCAGCTTAAGGATAACTAATGAAAAACTGTTTTTT. As protein: CASSLRITNEKLFF.

This clone has only one observation. The V gene is TRBV30, the J gene TRBJ2-7, with unresolved D. CDR1 is GTSNPN, CDR2 SVGIG, per germline (reference sequence). The CDR3 length is 13 residues. Between the trimmed V and J ends, which lost 2 bases and 5 bases, there was a span of 13 bases. CDR3 sequence: CAWSRKGSNEQYF. The CDR3 coding sequence is TGTGCCTGGAGTAGGAAAGGGTCTAACGAGCAGTACTTC.

The V call is TRBV18, the J call TRBJ1-1, with D hard to call. V was cut by 1 base and J by 4 bases, with 13 bases left in between. CDR1 is KGHSH, CDR2 LQKENI, per germline. This CDR3 comprises 15 residues. The CDR3 bases are TGTGCCAGCTCACCACAACTTTCGTCAAGCACTGAAGCTTTCTTT. It specifies CASSPQLSSSTEAFF.

The count of this clone is one. The V gene is TRBV30, the J gene TRBJ2-5; maybe TRBD2 (5 bases). The CDR3 spans 13 residues. Germline lookup yields CDR1 GTSNPN and CDR2 SVGIG (reference sequence). V lost 3 bases, J lost 4 bases, and 12 bases lay in between. CDR3 amino acids: CAWSRTAGETQYF. DNA of the CDR3: TGTGCCTGGAGCCGGACGGCGGGAGAGACCCAGTACTTC.

The V call is TRBV18, the J call TRBJ1-3, with 8 positions matching TRBD1. V shed 6 bases and J 2 bases; nucleotides not matched to a gene: 6. Germline-derived CDR1 and CDR2 are KGHSH and LQKENI. The CDR3 totals 15 residues. The CDR3 DNA follows: TGTGCCAGCTCGGTGACAGGGGAAACTGGAAACACCATATATTTT. Amino acid sequence: CASSVTGETGNTIYF. Drawing the rest from reference TRBV18 and TRBJ1-3, the complete variable domain is NAGVMQNPRHLVRRRGQEARLRCSPMKGHSHVYWYRQLPEEGLKFMVYLQKENIIDESGMPKERFSAEFPKEGPSILRIQQVVRGDSAAYFCASSVTGETGNTIYFGEGSWLTVV.

The count of this clone is one. The gene calls are TRBV28 and TRBJ1-3; D unresolved. Germline V gene data show CDR1 as MDHEN and CDR2 as SYDVKM. Trimming pared 7 bases from V and 1 base from J, leaving 11 bases between. CDR3 size: 14 residues. CDR3 amino acids: CASKVGGSGNTIYF. CDR3 nucleotides: TGTGCCAGCAAGGTCGGTGGTTCTGGAAACACCATATATTTT.

V usage is TRBV6-8 and J usage is TRBJ1-6; D gene uncertain. Per the germline V gene, CDR1 is MNHGY and CDR2 is SAAAGT. CDR3 length: 16 residues. The V gene lost 0 bases and the J gene lost 9 bases, with 15 bases spanning the gap. CDR3 loop: CASSYSNVGRTSPLHF. DNA of the CDR3: TGTGCCAGCAGTTACTCCAACGTAGGGAGAACTTCACCCCTCCACTTT.

The J gene is TRBJ1-4, the V gene TRBV18, with D perhaps TRBD1 (5 bases). Deletions cut 3 bases from V and 8 bases from J, with 19 bases between. The CDR3 extends over 16 amino acids. CDR1 and CDR2 from the germline V gene are KGHSH and LQKENI. CDR3 sequence (DNA): TGTGCCAGCTCACCGTCCAGGTTGGACAACGGGGAAAAACTGTTTTTT. Its protein is CASSPSRLDNGEKLFF.

The chain links TRBV5-1 to TRBJ2-7; 7 bases agree with TRBD1. Trimming cost V 0 bases and J 0 bases; bases outside gene matches: 3. Germline CDR1 is SGHRS and CDR2 is YFSETQ. The CDR3 has 15 residues. CDR3 sequence: CASSLGGTVSYEQYF. The CDR3 coding sequence is TGCGCCAGCAGCTTGGGAGGGACAGTCTCCTACGAGCAGTACTTC.

The chain employs TRBV6-1 and TRBJ2-7; D perhaps matches TRBD1 (5 bases). Trimming left V 0 bases short and J 6 bases short, with 12 bases between. The CDR3 runs to 14 residues. Germline V gene lookup returns CDR1 MNHNS and CDR2 SASEGT. CDR3 bases: TGTGCCAGCAGTGAAGCGTCCAGGGCCGTCGAGCAGTACTTC. It specifies CASSEASRAVEQYF.

This clone came up a few times. The CDR3 spells CASSPSGGSFFYEQFF. DNA for the CDR3: TGTGCCAGCAGTCCTAGCGGGGGTTCGTTTTTCTATGAGCAGTTCTTC. The chain carries TRBV6-8 and TRBJ2-1, with TRBD2 matching 10 bases. This CDR3 has 16 amino acids. Germline V gene lookup returns CDR1 MNHGY and CDR2 SAAAGT. The ends lost 5 bases at V and 8 bases at J; junction bases unmatched: 12.

The chain employs TRBV11-3 and TRBJ1-1; D is ambiguous. The CDR3 is 15 residues long. CDR1 and CDR2 (germline): SGHNT, YENEEA. V lost 5 bases and J 1 base, leaving 14 bases between the germline ends. As DNA, the CDR3 is TGTGCCAGCAGCGACGCCCGGGTTTCGAACACTGAAGCTTTCTTT. This gives the protein CASSDARVSNTEAFF.

This clone has a handful of counts. The chain joins TRBV6-8 to TRBJ1-1; D is ambiguous. The CDR3 has 13 amino acids. V lost 1 base, J lost 0 bases, and 3 bases lay in between. The germline CDR1 and CDR2 sequences are MNHGY and SAAAGT. The CDR3, as DNA: TGTGCCAGCAGTTACTATTTGAACACTGAAGCTTTCTTT. Encoded protein: CASSYYLNTEAFF.

The chain couples TRBV2 to TRBJ2-7, with D hard to call. Per germline, CDR1 SNHLY and CDR2 FYNNEI. There are 14 residues in the CDR3. With 5 bases removed from V and 0 bases from J, the gap between germline ends came to 11 bases. CDR3 coding DNA: TGTGCCAGCAGTCGAACAGAAATCTCCTACGAGCAGTACTTC. Amino acids: CASSRTEISYEQYF.

The J gene is TRBJ1-1, the V gene TRBV4-1; TRBD1 agrees at 7 bases. The CDR3 is made up of 15 amino acids. Germline V gene data show CDR1 as MGHRA and CDR2 as YSYEKL. Unmatched junction bases numbered 9, after V lost 4 bases and J lost 4 bases. The CDR3 bases are TGCGCCAGCAGCCCGGAGGGGGCAGCGATCACTGAAGCTTTCTTT. Translated, it gives CASSPEGAAITEAFF.